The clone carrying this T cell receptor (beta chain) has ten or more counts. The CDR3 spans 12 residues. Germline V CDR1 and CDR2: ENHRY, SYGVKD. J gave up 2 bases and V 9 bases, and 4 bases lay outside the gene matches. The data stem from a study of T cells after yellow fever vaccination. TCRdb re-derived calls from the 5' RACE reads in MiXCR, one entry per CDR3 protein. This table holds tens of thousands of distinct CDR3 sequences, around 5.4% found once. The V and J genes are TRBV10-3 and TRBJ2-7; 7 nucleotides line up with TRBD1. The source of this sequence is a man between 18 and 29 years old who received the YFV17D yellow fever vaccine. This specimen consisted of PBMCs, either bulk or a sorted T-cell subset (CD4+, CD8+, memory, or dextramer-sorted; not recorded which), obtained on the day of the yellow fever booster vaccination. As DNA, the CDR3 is TGTGCCATGGGACAGAGAGCCTACGAGCAGTACTTC. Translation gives CAMGQRAYEQYF.